Below, one T cell receptor (beta chain) is given with its context. Its specificity is unknown. The study drew the donors from its approximately 110-subject validation cohort, separate from the roughly 700-subject first cohort. This record belongs to a study of cytomegalovirus exposure and HLA in healthy donors. Whole-study results and caveats: First-cohort TCR clusters tended to co-occur in the 90 to 150 validation repertoires, a later analysis found. It was confirmed in vitro that a few of the CMV-associated chains were specific for CMV antigens. Among TCR sequences, most were rare, though some public TCRs appeared in many donors.

This CDR3 is built from 13 residues. With 4 bases removed from V and 10 bases from J, the gap between germline ends came to 11 bases. The germline gives CDR1 MNHEY, CDR2 SMNVEV (reference sequence). Assay used: immunoSEQ multiplex PCR; TCRdb lists only in-frame clones, some missing. There are 90,000 to 150,000 clones in the sample; approximately 89% occur only once, and approximately 2% lies in the top ten. Sequencing was done on a sample of PBMCs. The receptor was isolated from a man aged 18 to 35 in good health and CMV-seronegative. The chain joins TRBV27 to TRBJ1-6; no clear D. This CDR3 reads CASSSNGGSPLHF. The CDR3, as DNA: TGTGCCAGCAGTTCCAATGGTGGCTCACCCCTCCACTTT.